This T cell receptor beta chain was retrieved from a study of beta chain features in type 1 diabetes. The whole isolated RNA underwent reverse transcription, so sequencing captured expressed TCRB transcripts. The repertoire was sequenced with immunoSEQ multiplex PCR; TCRdb's copy has only in-frame clones and lacks some. The top ten hold approximately 0.44% of the sample, which has 300,000 to 400,000 clones, under 8.5% seen once. The study, taken as a whole, reports: Using cDNA template may skew counts toward highly expressing activated cells.

In germline, CDR1 is SGHAT, CDR2 FQNNGV. This CDR3 contains 14 residues. Trimming shortened V by 6 bases and J by 1 base, and 12 bases separated the two germline ends. A remark on this clone: The antigen is unknown.

The clonotype originates from a woman between 18 and 29 years old in good health. Source material: central memory CD4+ T cells from blood. The chain joins TRBV11-2 to TRBJ2-5, with D hard to call. This chain's CDR3 is CASRPRGGQETQYF. The CDR3 DNA sequence: TGTGCCAGCAGACCCCGTGGCGGCCAAGAGACCCAGTACTTC.